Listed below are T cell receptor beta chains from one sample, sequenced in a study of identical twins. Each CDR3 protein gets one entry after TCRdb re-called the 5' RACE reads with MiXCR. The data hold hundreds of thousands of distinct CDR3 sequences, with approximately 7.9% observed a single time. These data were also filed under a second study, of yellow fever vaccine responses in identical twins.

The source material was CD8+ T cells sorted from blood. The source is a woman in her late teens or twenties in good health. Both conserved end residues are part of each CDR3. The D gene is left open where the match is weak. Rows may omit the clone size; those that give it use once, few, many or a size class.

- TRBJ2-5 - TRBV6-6 CASRVAGQETQYF TGTGCCAGCAGAGTCGCGGGGCAAGAGACCCAGTACTTC
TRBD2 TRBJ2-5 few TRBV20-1 CSASPGGPLYQETQYF TGCAGTGCTAGCCCGGGGGGGCCTCTGTACCAAGAGACCCAGTACTTC
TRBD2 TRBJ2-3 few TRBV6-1 CASLPWSSGPPDTQYF TGTGCCAGCCTGCCCTGGTCTAGCGGGCCTCCAGATACGCAGTATTTT
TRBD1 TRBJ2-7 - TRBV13 CASSPGTGSTYEQYF TGTGCCAGCAGTCCCGGGACAGGGAGCACCTACGAGCAGTACTTC
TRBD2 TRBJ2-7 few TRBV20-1 CSAGPLTSGFYEQYF TGCAGTGCTGGACCTTTGACTAGCGGGTTCTACGAGCAGTACTTC
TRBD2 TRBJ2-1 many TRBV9 CASSVTGTRDEQFF TGTGCCAGCAGCGTAACCGGGACTAGGGATGAGCAGTTCTTC
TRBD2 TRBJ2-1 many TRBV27 CASSLTGRNYNEQFF TGTGCCAGCAGTTTAACCGGGAGGAACTACAATGAGCAGTTCTTC
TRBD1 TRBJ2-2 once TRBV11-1 CASRSGTGNTGELFF TGTGCCAGCAGATCCGGGACAGGGAACACCGGGGAGCTGTTTTTT
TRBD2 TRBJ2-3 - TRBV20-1 CSAGREGDTQYF TGCAGTGCTGGCCGGGAGGGAGATACGCAGTATTTT
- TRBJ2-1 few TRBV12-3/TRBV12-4 CASSLAPILDEQFF TGTGCCAGCAGTTTAGCCCCGATCCTCGATGAGCAGTTCTTC
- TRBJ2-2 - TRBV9 CASSVEDWSGNTGELFF TGTGCCAGCAGCGTAGAAGATTGGTCAGGGAACACCGGGGAGCTGTTTTTT
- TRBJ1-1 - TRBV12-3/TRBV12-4 CASSLASQIGKAFF TGTGCCAGCAGTTTAGCGAGTCAGATTGGAAAAGCTTTCTTT
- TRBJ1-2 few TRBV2 CASSERNTF TGTGCCAGCAGTGAAAGGAACACCTTC
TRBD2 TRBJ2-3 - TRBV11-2 CASSLEAAGGDTQYF TGTGCCAGCAGCTTAGAGGCAGCGGGGGGAGATACGCAGTATTTT
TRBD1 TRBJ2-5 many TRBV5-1 CASSLELSGTGETQYF TGCGCCAGCAGCTTGGAGTTGAGCGGGACAGGGGAGACCCAGTACTTC
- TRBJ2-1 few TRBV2 CASSDWALEEYNEQFF TGTGCCAGCAGTGATTGGGCCCTGGAGGAATACAATGAGCAGTTCTTC
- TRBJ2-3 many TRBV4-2 CASSQDWGVGADTQYF TGTGCCAGCAGCCAAGATTGGGGGGTCGGAGCAGATACGCAGTATTTT
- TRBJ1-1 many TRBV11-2 CASSLWENTEAFF TGTGCCAGCAGCTTATGGGAGAACACTGAAGCTTTCTTT
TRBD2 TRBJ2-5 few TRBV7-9 CASIGTSGRSPKETQYF TGTGCCAGCATCGGTACTAGCGGGAGATCTCCGAAAGAGACCCAGTACTTC
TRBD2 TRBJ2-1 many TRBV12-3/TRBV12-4 CASSPGGGANEQFF TGTGCCAGCAGTCCCGGGGGGGGAGCGAATGAGCAGTTCTTC
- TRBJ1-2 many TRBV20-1 CSATDRANYGYTF TGCAGTGCCACGGACCGAGCAAACTATGGCTACACCTTC
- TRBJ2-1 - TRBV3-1 CASTNPVTWSSYNEQFF TGTGCCTCCACCAATCCGGTCACTTGGAGCTCCTACAATGAGCAGTTCTTC
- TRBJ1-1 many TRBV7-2 CASSFPRHGSNTEAFF TGTGCCAGCAGCTTTCCGAGGCACGGATCGAACACTGAAGCTTTCTTT
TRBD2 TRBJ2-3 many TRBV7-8 CASSWTSGNADTQYF TGTGCCAGCAGCTGGACTAGCGGGAACGCAGATACGCAGTATTTT
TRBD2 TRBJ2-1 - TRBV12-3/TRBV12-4 CASSRGRGGTYNEQFF TGTGCCAGCAGCAGAGGGCGGGGGGGAACCTACAATGAGCAGTTCTTC
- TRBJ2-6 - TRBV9 CASTFGTSGANVLTF TGTGCCAGCACCTTCGGGACCTCTGGGGCCAACGTCCTGACTTTC
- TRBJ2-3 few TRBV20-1 CSVSYSRGVTDTQYF TGCAGTGTCTCCTATTCGCGGGGCGTCACAGATACGCAGTATTTT